This is a list of T cell receptor beta chains from one sample in a study of technical replicates of blood from a handful of donors. Data came from immunoSEQ multiplex PCR; TCRdb stores just in-frame clones and leaves some out. In the table there are about 69,000 clones, 88% of which are singletons. What was sequenced was PBMCs. Receptors were obtained from a human donor in good health. Some clones in this sample may be carry-over from other donors' samples. CDR3s include the opening cysteine and the closing phenylalanine or tryptophan. Each record gives: J gene, V gene, D gene, clone size, CDR3 protein, CDR3 DNA. A D gene is named only where the DNA matches it firmly. Size is omitted from some rows. Given values are once, few, many or a class for expanded clones.

>TRBJ2-5|TRBV5-6|-|-
CASSGLVKVIGVETQYF
TGTGCCAGCAGTGGCTTGGTTAAGGTCATAGGGGTAGAGACCCAGTACTTC
>TRBJ1-2|TRBV28|-|few
CASSLTGNGYTF
TGTGCCAGCAGTTTGACAGGCAATGGCTACACCTTC
>TRBJ1-1|TRBV19|TRBD1|-
CASSIDEGASTEAFF
TGTGCCAGTAGTATAGACGAGGGGGCGAGCACTGAAGCTTTCTTT
>TRBJ2-7|TRBV30|TRBD2|-
CAYGGADYEQYF
TGTGCCTACGGGGGGGCAGATTACGAGCAGTACTTC
>TRBJ1-5|TRBV15|TRBD1|-
CATSRGQGANQPQHF
TGTGCCACCAGCAGAGGACAGGGGGCCAATCAGCCCCAGCATTTT
>TRBJ1-4|TRBV5-6|TRBD1|-
CASSQLMTGGNEKLFF
TGTGCCAGCAGCCAGCTAATGACAGGGGGTAATGAAAAACTGTTTTTT
>TRBJ2-3|TRBV7-3|-|-
CASSRDRSSSTDTQYF
TGTGCCAGCAGCAGAGACAGAAGTTCTTCCACAGATACGCAGTATTTT
>TRBJ2-7|TRBV30|-|few
CAWSVPGEQYF
TGTGCCTGGAGTGTACCGGGCGAGCAGTACTTC
>TRBJ2-5|TRBV18|-|-
CASSPPAWRRPRETQYF
TGTGCCAGCTCACCACCGGCTTGGAGGCGTCCCCGGGAGACCCAGTACTTC
>TRBJ1-1|TRBV6-5|TRBD1|-
CASSYNTRGTATEAFF
TGTGCCAGCAGTTACAATACAAGAGGGACAGCCACTGAAGCTTTCTTT
>TRBJ2-2|TRBV5-1|-|-
CASSGDTFTGELFF
TGCGCCAGCAGCGGGGACACTTTCACCGGGGAGCTGTTTTTT
>TRBJ1-6|TRBV7-2|-|-
CASSLDTSVGNSPLHF
TGTGCCAGCAGCTTGGATACATCGGTCGGGAATTCACCCCTCCACTTT
>TRBJ2-2|TRBV7-9|TRBD1|once
CASSYSDRGRSGELFF
TGTGCCAGCAGCTACTCCGACAGGGGGCGCAGCGGGGAGCTGTTTTTT
>TRBJ2-1|TRBV6-5|TRBD1|-
CASSYTGQGYNEQFF
TGTGCCAGCAGTTATACGGGACAGGGGTACAATGAGCAGTTCTTC
>TRBJ2-7|TRBV7-9|TRBD1|-
CASRPGTGRYEQYF
TGTGCCAGCAGGCCCGGGACAGGGAGGTACGAGCAGTACTTC
>TRBJ2-5|TRBV7-2|-|-
CASSLGGQAQETQYF
TGTGCCAGCAGCTTGGGAGGACAGGCACAAGAGACCCAGTACTTC
>TRBJ1-3|TRBV6-5|-|once
CASSFSGTPSGNTIYF
TGTGCCAGCAGTTTCTCAGGGACACCATCTGGAAACACCATATATTTT
>TRBJ2-1|TRBV6-4|TRBD2|once
CASSETSGGPRQFF
TGTGCCAGCAGTGAGACTAGCGGGGGCCCTCGGCAGTTCTTC
>TRBJ2-2|TRBV14|TRBD1|-
CASSRRLGQGDTGELFF
TGTGCCAGCAGCCGACGGCTAGGACAGGGGGACACCGGGGAGCTGTTTTTT
>TRBJ2-1|TRBV18|TRBD1|-
CASSRDRANNEQFF
TGTGCCAGCTCACGGGACAGGGCTAACAATGAGCAGTTCTTC
>TRBJ2-7|TRBV6-1|-|-
CASSEQSGSSYEQYF
TGTGCCAGCAGTGAACAGAGCGGTAGCTCCTACGAGCAGTACTTC
>TRBJ1-2|TRBV4-1|-|-
CASSQGVLFTTYGYTF
TGCGCCAGCAGCCAAGGCGTTTTATTTACTACCTATGGCTACACCTTC
>TRBJ1-3|TRBV7-8|-|-
CASSEGSGNTIYF
TGTGCCAGCAGCGAGGGCTCTGGAAACACCATATATTTT
>TRBJ2-7|TRBV19|-|-
CASSITAGAGQYF
TGTGCCAGTAGTATAACTGCGGGGGCCGGGCAGTACTTC
>TRBJ2-1|TRBV4-2|-|-
CASSLGESGEQFF
TGTGCCAGCAGCCTGGGCGAGAGCGGTGAGCAGTTCTTC
>TRBJ1-1|TRBV19|-|-
CASSGRSVGDTEAFF
TGTGCCAGTAGTGGCCGCTCGGTAGGGGACACTGAAGCTTTCTTT
>TRBJ2-7|TRBV4-1|-|-
CASSQAEQGDSYEQYF
TGCGCCAGCAGCCAAGCCGAGCAGGGCGACTCCTACGAGCAGTACTTC
>TRBJ1-6|TRBV7-9|TRBD1|-
CASHQGVNSPLHF
TGTGCCAGCCATCAGGGGGTTAATTCACCCCTCCACTTT